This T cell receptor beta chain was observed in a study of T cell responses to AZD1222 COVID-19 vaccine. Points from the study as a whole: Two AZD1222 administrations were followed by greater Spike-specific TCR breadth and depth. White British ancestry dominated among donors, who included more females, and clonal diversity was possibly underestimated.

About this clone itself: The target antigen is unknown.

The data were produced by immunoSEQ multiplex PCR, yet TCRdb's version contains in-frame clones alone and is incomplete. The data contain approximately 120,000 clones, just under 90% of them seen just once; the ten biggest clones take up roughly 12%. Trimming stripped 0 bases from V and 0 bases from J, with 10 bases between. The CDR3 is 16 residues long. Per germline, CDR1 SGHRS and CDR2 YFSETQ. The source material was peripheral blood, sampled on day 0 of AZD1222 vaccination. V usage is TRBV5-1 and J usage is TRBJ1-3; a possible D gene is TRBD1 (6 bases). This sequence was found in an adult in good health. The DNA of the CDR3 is TGCGCCAGCAGCTTGGGACAGGACTTCTCTGGAAACACCATATATTTT. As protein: CASSLGQDFSGNTIYF.